What follows are 20 T cell receptor beta chains derived from one specimen sequenced in a study of T cell responses to AZD1222 COVID-19 vaccine. Clones were read by immunoSEQ multiplex PCR, and TCRdb kept only the in-frame ones, dropping some. Counted here are roughly 190,000 clones, approximately 91% occurring once; the ten biggest clones make up 0.75% to 1%. Sample: peripheral blood, taken on day 0 of AZD1222 vaccination. The receptors here all came from an adult in good health.

The chain employs TRBV7-9 and TRBJ1-4; 8 nucleotides agree with TRBD1. This CDR3 comprises 16 residues. V lost 3 bases to trimming and J lost 6 bases; unmatched junction nucleotides: 9. CDR1 SEHNR and CDR2 FQNEAQ come from the germline V gene (reference sequence). CDR3 residues: CASSFGQGARYEKLFF. The DNA of the CDR3 is TGTGCCAGCAGCTTCGGGCAGGGGGCACGCTATGAAAAACTGTTTTTT.

The rearrangement links TRBV19 to TRBJ2-7; possibly TRBD2 for D (5 bases). The CDR3 length is 13 residues. V lost 4 bases to trimming and J lost 3 bases, with 10 bases between them. Germline V gene lookup returns CDR1 LNHDA and CDR2 SQIVND (reference sequence). The CDR3 loop reads CASSRSGLYEQYF. DNA of the CDR3: TGTGCCAGTAGTAGGAGCGGACTCTACGAGCAGTACTTC.

J is TRBJ1-4 and V is TRBV18, with TRBD1 matching 7 bases. With V trimmed by 2 bases and J by 7 bases, 19 bases remained unmatched. This CDR3 has 19 residues. Germline V lookup: CDR1 KGHSH, CDR2 LQKENI. This CDR3 is CASSPIRQGGGGGFEKLFF. CDR3 in DNA: TGTGCCAGCTCACCAATTCGACAAGGGGGCGGTGGAGGTTTTGAAAAACTGTTTTTT.

The chain is built from TRBV2 and TRBJ1-5; D gene unclear. CDR3 length: 13 amino acids. Germline loops: CDR1 SNHLY, CDR2 FYNNEI. V lost 7 bases, J lost 0 bases, and 7 bases lay in between. The CDR3 DNA follows: TGTGCCAGCAAAAGGGATAGCAATCAGCCCCAGCATTTT. This translates into CASKRDSNQPQHF.

The chain uses TRBV28 and TRBJ1-2; D is uncertain. The CDR3 is 13 residues long. The V and J ends lost 5 bases and 4 bases respectively, with 11 bases between them. CDR1 and CDR2 (germline): MDHEN, SYDVKM. The CDR3, as DNA: TGTGCCAGCAGTGGCGTCAGCCTCTATGGCTACACCTTC. It translates to CASSGVSLYGYTF.

The table lists this clone with a count of one. The V call is TRBV6-5, the J call TRBJ1-1; 7 bases fit TRBD1. Germline V lookup: CDR1 MNHEY, CDR2 SVGAGI. This CDR3 has 13 residues. After removal of 0 bases from V and 11 bases from J, the junction contained 6 bases not matched to a gene. The CDR3 protein is CASSYSRDRKAFF. The CDR3 DNA reads TGTGCCAGCAGTTACTCCCGGGACAGAAAGGCTTTCTTT.

The CDR3 DNA reads TGTGCCAGTAGGACCGAGACAGGGGGAATCTATGGCTACACCTTC. Residues: CASRTETGGIYGYTF. The chain has TRBV19 and TRBJ1-2; TRBD1 aligns across 9 bases. The CDR3 is 15 amino acids. V lost 6 bases and J lost 4; bases outside the gene matches: 9. The germline gives CDR1 LNHDA, CDR2 SQIVND (reference sequence).

The chain's CDR3 is CASSLTQTDTQYF. CDR3 in DNA: TGTGCCAGCAGTTTAACACAAACAGATACGCAGTATTTT. J is TRBJ2-3 and V is TRBV27; D unresolved. This CDR3 contains 13 residues. The germline gives CDR1 MNHEY, CDR2 SMNVEV (reference sequence). V gave up 2 bases and J gave up 3 bases, with 6 bases separating them.

The chain recombines TRBV9 with TRBJ2-1, with 7 positions matching TRBD2. Germline CDR1 reads SGDLS; CDR2 reads YYNGEE. The CDR3 is made up of 17 amino acids. V was clipped by 0 bases and J by 7 bases; unmatched bases: 13. The CDR3 DNA sequence: TGTGCCAGCAGCGTAGGGTGGGGCGGGAGTTCAAGTAATGAGCAGTTCTTC. This codes for CASSVGWGGSSSNEQFF.

V usage is TRBV7-3 and J usage is TRBJ2-1; D call uncertain. Per the germline V gene, CDR1 is SGHTA and CDR2 is FQGTGA. Trimming took 2 bases from V and 1 from J, leaving 9 bases between them. The CDR3 length is 15 residues. The CDR3, as DNA: TGTGCCAGCAGCTTATTCGGCGGATCCTACAATGAGCAGTTCTTC. Translated: CASSLFGGSYNEQFF.

V usage is TRBV15 and J usage is TRBJ1-5; D perhaps matches TRBD1 (5 bases). Per the germline V gene, CDR1 is LNHNV and CDR2 is YYDKDF (reference sequence). V was pared by 3 bases and J by 1 base, with 10 bases between. The CDR3 extends over 15 amino acids. The CDR3 protein is CATSRARDSNQPQHF. CDR3 DNA: TGTGCCACCAGCAGGGCCCGGGACAGCAATCAGCCCCAGCATTTT.

The chain employs TRBV4-3 and TRBJ2-3; TRBD2 matches at 11 bases. The CDR3 is 18 amino acids. The germline CDR1 and CDR2 sequences are LGHNA and YSLEER. V trimming: 0 bases; J trimming: 2 bases; junction bases outside the gene matches: 7. The CDR3 DNA reads as TGCGCCAGCAGCCAAGATGGGATAGCGGGGGGGAACACAGATACGCAGTATTTT. Amino acid sequence: CASSQDGIAGGNTDTQYF.

J is TRBJ2-7 and V is TRBV4-2, with 7 bases lining up with TRBD1. CDR1 is LGHNA and CDR2 is YNFKEQ in the germline V gene. Trimming removed 0 bases from V and 2 bases from J; junction bases left unmatched: 10. The CDR3 has 17 amino acids. The CDR3 DNA is TGTGCCAGCAGCCAAGAATCCTTCCAGGGGGATCCCTACGAGCAGTACTTC. Protein sequence: CASSQESFQGDPYEQYF.

The J gene is TRBJ1-2, the V gene TRBV7-2, with D unclear. The CDR3 spans 15 residues. Germline-derived CDR1 and CDR2 are SGHTA and FQGNSA. V was pared by 6 bases and J by 4 bases, with 18 bases between. CDR3 sequence: CASSSPWGRSYGYTF. The CDR3 DNA sequence: TGTGCCAGCAGTAGCCCTTGGGGTCGGTCCTATGGCTACACCTTC.

The J gene is TRBJ2-5, the V gene TRBV5-1; 7 bases match TRBD1. The CDR3 is 15 residues long. The germline CDR1 and CDR2 sequences are SGHRS and YFSETQ. Trimming removed 4 bases from V and 4 bases from J; junction bases left unmatched: 10. CDR3 nucleotides: TGCGCCAGCAGCCCGGAGGCGACAGGGCTAGAGACCCAGTACTTC. This sequence encodes CASSPEATGLETQYF.

The chain recombines TRBV27 with TRBJ2-6; 10 nucleotides align to TRBD1. The V segment lost 4 bases and the J segment 0 bases; nucleotides outside the gene matches: 15. Germline CDR1 MNHEY, CDR2 SMNVEV (reference sequence). CDR3 length equals 21 residues. The CDR3 bases are TGTGCCAGCAGTTCCCCGACCGGGACAGGGGATTATCTCTCTGGGGCCAACGTCCTGACTTTC. It translates to CASSSPTGTGDYLSGANVLTF.

This sequence joins TRBV27 and TRBJ2-7; tentatively, D is TRBD2 (6 bases). CDR1 is MNHEY, CDR2 SMNVEV, per germline (reference sequence). V was clipped by 0 bases and J by 7 bases, with 19 bases between them. This CDR3 has 16 residues. CDR3 sequence: CASSLSGDSLGGEQYF. CDR3 nucleotide sequence: TGTGCCAGCAGTTTATCGGGCGACTCCTTGGGGGGTGAGCAGTACTTC.

The V gene is TRBV4-1, the J gene TRBJ2-7; TRBD1 agrees at 7 bases. CDR1 and CDR2 from the germline V gene are MGHRA and YSYEKL. This CDR3 has 16 residues. The ends lost 1 base at V and 6 bases at J; junction bases unmatched: 12. CDR3 sequence reads: CASSQALTGPNCEQYF. For the CDR3, the DNA is TGCGCCAGCAGCCAAGCCCTGACAGGGCCGAACTGCGAGCAGTACTTC.

CDR3 nucleotide sequence: TGTGCCACCCGCGAGGGACAGTCGGTCTATGGCTACACCTTC. Translated, it gives CATREGQSVYGYTF. The chain is built from TRBV15 and TRBJ1-2; 7 positions match TRBD1. Trimming took 8 bases from V and 4 from J; bases not matched to a gene: 10. This CDR3 region has 14 residues. From germline, CDR1 is LNHNV and CDR2 YYDKDF (reference sequence).

This chain uses TRBV15 with TRBJ2-2; tentative D call: TRBD2 (6 bases). Between the trimmed V and J ends, which lost 6 bases and 6 bases, there was a span of 11 bases. The CDR3 is made up of 13 amino acids. Germline values: CDR1 LNHNV, CDR2 YYDKDF (reference sequence). DNA for the CDR3: TGTGCCACCAGTCTAGCGAGGTCCGGGGAGCTGTTTTTT. It is translated as CATSLARSGELFF.